Listed here are 10 T cell receptor beta chains from one sample, sequenced in a study of STAT3 mutations in large granular lymphocyte leukemia. Study-level points and caveats: At least one immunodominant TCR beta clonotype appeared in every T-cell large granular lymphocyte leukemia patient.

The antigens of these receptors remain unknown. TCRdb's table, derived via immunoSEQ multiplex PCR, lists solely in-frame clones and lacks some. The sample is made up of 2,500 or so clones, and the top ten hold approximately 83% of it. Sample: PBMCs. These receptors were taken from a human donor with T large granular lymphocyte leukemia. The donor label of this sample is uncertain. Some clones in this sample may be carry-over from other donors' samples.

On this clone: The CDR3 does not end in the conserved phenylalanine or tryptophan, so this is likely a read error. The DNA is left out, because the CDR3 cannot be placed on it with certainty; the CDR3 is given as TCRdb lists it. V usage is TRBV20-1 and J usage is TRBJ1-1; the table assigns TRBD1, which was not confirmed against the DNA. With termini counted, the CDR3 has 8 amino acids. Germline V gene data show CDR1 as DFQATT and CDR2 as SNEGSKA (reference sequence). The CDR3 region is CSADRGTE.

In the case of this clone: Given the absence of the conserved phenylalanine or tryptophan at the CDR3 end, a read error is likely. It is unclear where the CDR3 begins or ends on the DNA, so no DNA is shown, and the CDR3 is as TCRdb lists it. The V gene is TRBV18, the J gene TRBJ2-5; the D call in the table, TRBD1, was not verified against the DNA. The V gene's germline CDR1 is KGHSH and CDR2 LQKENI. From its first to its last residue, the CDR3 has 12 amino acids. The CDR3 sequence: CASSPPGQGRET.

In the case of this clone: The CDR3 does not close with the conserved phenylalanine or tryptophan, likely indicating a read error. The DNA is left out, because the CDR3 cannot be placed on it with certainty; the CDR3 is given as TCRdb lists it. This sequence joins TRBV20-1 and TRBJ1-1; the table's D call, TRBD1, was not checked against the DNA. Germline assignment: CDR1 DFQATT and CDR2 SNEGSKA (reference sequence). The CDR3 is 12 amino acids in total, end residues counted. CDR3 amino acids: CSAPSEITQNTE.

Worth noting for this clone: The CDR3 end shows no conserved phenylalanine or tryptophan, and so a read error is likely. The DNA is omitted, as the CDR3 cannot be located on it reliably, and the CDR3 follows TCRdb's listing. V and J are TRBV7-9 and TRBJ2-1; the listed D gene, TRBD2, was not tested against the DNA. The CDR3 numbers 10 amino acids, ends counted. The germline gives CDR1 SEHNR, CDR2 FQNEAQ (reference sequence). CDR3 sequence: CASSFPGNNE.

Notes on this clone: The CDR3 does not close with the conserved phenylalanine or tryptophan, likely indicating a read error. The DNA is omitted, as the CDR3 cannot be located on it reliably, and the CDR3 follows TCRdb's listing. The rearrangement joins TRBV18 to TRBJ1-1. The CDR3 length is 11 residues, termini included. Germline CDR1 and CDR2: KGHSH and LQKENI. CDR3 sequence reads: CASSPWGGDTE.

Comment on this clone: In this CDR3 the conserved last residue, phenylalanine or tryptophan, is missing, so a read error is likely. It is unclear where the CDR3 begins or ends on the DNA, so no DNA is shown, and the CDR3 is as TCRdb lists it. The chain combines TRBV5-1 with TRBJ2-1; the table's D gene call, TRBD2, was not cross checked with the DNA. Germline values: CDR1 SGHRS, CDR2 YFSETQ. Both ends counted, the CDR3 spans 12 residues. The CDR3 is CASSPGLAGDNE.

For this clone: The conserved closing phenylalanine or tryptophan is absent in this CDR3, likely reflecting a read error. It is unclear where the CDR3 begins or ends on the DNA, so no DNA is shown, and the CDR3 is as TCRdb lists it. J is TRBJ1-5 and V is TRBV7-2. Ends included, the CDR3 has 10 residues. Germline V lookup: CDR1 SGHTA, CDR2 FQGNSA. CDR3 amino acids: CASSISYYQP.

As for this clone: This CDR3 is missing its conserved last phenylalanine or tryptophan, likely due to a read error. No DNA is shown, since the ends of the CDR3 on it are uncertain; the CDR3 is the one TCRdb lists. The chain couples TRBV2 to TRBJ1-1; no check of the table's D call, TRBD1, against the DNA was made. Germline lookup yields CDR1 SNHLY and CDR2 FYNNEI. Ends included, the CDR3 has 11 residues. The CDR3 spells CASSGRGLNTE.

Concerning this clone itself: Because it lacks the conserved phenylalanine or tryptophan at the end, this CDR3 is likely a read error. Because the CDR3's place on the DNA is in doubt, the DNA is left out and the CDR3 is given as listed by TCRdb. The chain is built from TRBV7-2 and TRBJ2-2; the D call TRBD1 from the table was never checked on the DNA. Germline V gene sequence: CDR1 SGHTA, CDR2 FQGNSA. Termini included, the CDR3 measures 11 amino acids. CDR3 protein: CASSSSTAAGE.

About this clone itself: Since the CDR3 does not end with the conserved phenylalanine or tryptophan, this likely comes from a read error. The DNA is left out, because the CDR3 cannot be placed on it with certainty; the CDR3 is given as TCRdb lists it. V usage is TRBV5-1 and J usage is TRBJ2-5; the DNA was not compared with TRBD1, the D call given in the table. Both ends counted, the CDR3 spans 12 residues. The germline gives CDR1 SGHRS, CDR2 YFSETQ. This chain's CDR3 is CASSLYPGGEET.